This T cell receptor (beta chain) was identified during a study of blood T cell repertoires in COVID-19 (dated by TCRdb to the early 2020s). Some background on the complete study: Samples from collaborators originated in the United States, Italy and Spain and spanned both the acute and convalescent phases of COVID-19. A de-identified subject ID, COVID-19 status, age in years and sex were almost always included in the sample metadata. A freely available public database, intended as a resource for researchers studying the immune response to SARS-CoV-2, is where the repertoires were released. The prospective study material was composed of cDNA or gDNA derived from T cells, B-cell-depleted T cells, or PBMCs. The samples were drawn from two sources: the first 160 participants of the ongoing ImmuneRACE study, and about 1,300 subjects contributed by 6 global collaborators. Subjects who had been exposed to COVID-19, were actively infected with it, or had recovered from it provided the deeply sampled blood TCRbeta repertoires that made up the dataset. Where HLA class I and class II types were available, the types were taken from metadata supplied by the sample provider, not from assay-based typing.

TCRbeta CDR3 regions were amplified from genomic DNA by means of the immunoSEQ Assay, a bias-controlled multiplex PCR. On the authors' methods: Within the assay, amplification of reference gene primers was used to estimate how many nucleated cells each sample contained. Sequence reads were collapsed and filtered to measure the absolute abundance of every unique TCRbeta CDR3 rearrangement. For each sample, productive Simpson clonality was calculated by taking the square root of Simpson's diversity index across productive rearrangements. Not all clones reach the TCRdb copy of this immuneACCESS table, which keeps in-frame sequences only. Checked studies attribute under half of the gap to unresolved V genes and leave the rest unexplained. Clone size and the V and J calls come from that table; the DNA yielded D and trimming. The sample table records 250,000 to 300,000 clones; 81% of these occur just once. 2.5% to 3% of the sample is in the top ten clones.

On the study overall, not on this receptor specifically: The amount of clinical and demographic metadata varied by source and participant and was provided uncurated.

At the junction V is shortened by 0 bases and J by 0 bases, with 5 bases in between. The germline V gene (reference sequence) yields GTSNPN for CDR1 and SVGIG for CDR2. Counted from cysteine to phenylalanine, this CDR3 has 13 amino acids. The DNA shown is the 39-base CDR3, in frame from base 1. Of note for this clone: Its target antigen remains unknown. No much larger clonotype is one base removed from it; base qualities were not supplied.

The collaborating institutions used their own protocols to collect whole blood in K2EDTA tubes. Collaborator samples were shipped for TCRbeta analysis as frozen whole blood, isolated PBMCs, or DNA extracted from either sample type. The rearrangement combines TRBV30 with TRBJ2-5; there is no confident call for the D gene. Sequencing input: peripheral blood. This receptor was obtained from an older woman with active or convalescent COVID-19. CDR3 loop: CAWSVWHQETQYF. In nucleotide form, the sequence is TGTGCCTGGAGTGTTTGGCACCAAGAGACCCAGTACTTC.